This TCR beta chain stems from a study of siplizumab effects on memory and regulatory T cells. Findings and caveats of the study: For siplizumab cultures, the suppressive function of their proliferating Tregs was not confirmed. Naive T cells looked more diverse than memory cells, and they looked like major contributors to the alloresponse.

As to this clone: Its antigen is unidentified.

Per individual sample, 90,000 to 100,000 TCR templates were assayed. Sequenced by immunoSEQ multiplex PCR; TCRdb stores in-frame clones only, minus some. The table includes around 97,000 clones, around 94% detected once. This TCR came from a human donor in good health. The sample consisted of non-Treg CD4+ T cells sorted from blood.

The CDR3 sequence: CASSVRSGSSSYNEQFF. The CDR3 region has the DNA TGTGCCAGCAGTGTGCGAAGCGGGAGTAGCTCCTACAATGAGCAGTTCTTC. The chain uses TRBV6-1 and TRBJ2-1; 8 positions agree with TRBD2. Germline V gene data show CDR1 as MNHNS and CDR2 as SASEGT. Trimming took 4 bases from V and 0 from J; bases not matched to a gene: 8. This CDR3 has 17 amino acids.